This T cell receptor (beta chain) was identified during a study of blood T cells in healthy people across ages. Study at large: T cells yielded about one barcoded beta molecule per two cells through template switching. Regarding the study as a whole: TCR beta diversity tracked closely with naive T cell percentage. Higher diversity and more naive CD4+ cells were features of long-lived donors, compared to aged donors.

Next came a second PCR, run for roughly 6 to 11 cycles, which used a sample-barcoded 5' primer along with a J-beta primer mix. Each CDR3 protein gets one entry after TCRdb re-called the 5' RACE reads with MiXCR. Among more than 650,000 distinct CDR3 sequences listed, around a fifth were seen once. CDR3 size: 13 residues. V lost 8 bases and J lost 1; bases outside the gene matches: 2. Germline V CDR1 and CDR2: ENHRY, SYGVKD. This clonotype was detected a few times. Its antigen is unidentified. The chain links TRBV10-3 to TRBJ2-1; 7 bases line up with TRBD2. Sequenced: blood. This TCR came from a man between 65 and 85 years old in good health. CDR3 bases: TGTGCCATCTCGGGACTATCCTACAATGAGCAGTTCTTC. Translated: CAISGLSYNEQFF.